The 29 T cell receptor beta chains below all came from one sample that was sequenced in a study of monozygotic twins with inflammatory bowel disease (dated 2019 in TCRdb). Receptor libraries were prepared by 5' RACE. These reads were obtained on an Illumina HiSeq 2500. TCRdb reprocessed the reads, so every CDR3 protein sequence counts as one entry and DNA is not shown. The sample table records some 150,000 distinct CDR3 sequences. 2% to 3% of the sample is held by the ten biggest clonotypes. Material for sequencing was blood. The origin of the receptors is a human donor with ulcerative colitis or Crohn's disease, or a healthy co-twin of an affected twin (not recorded which).

The chain employs TRBV28 and TRBJ2-3; TCRdb's D call of TRBD1 is untestable without DNA. In germline, CDR1 is MDHEN, CDR2 SYDVKM. The CDR3 extends over 15 amino acids. Here the CDR3 reads CASRSGRGLTDTQYF.

The CDR3 loop reads CASSSQGAGDQPQHF. This chain uses TRBV19 with TRBJ1-5; the TCRdb D gene call, TRBD1, has no DNA to confirm it. Germline values: CDR1 LNHDA, CDR2 SQIVND (reference sequence). This CDR3 region has 15 residues. Based on the CDR3 plus reference TRBV19 and TRBJ1-5, the full variable domain is DGGITQSPKYLFRKEGQNVTLSCEQNLNHDAMYWYRQDPGQGLRLIYYSQIVNDFQKGDIAEGYSVSREKKESFPLTVTSAQKNPTAFYLCASSSQGAGDQPQHFGDGTRLSIL.

V and J are TRBV11-1 and TRBJ2-2; TCRdb lists TRBD2, though no DNA is available to test this call. This CDR3 is built from 20 residues. Germline-derived CDR1 and CDR2 are SGHAT and FQDESV (reference sequence). CDR3 amino acids: CASSLFPQRGLLRRTGELFF. The full variable domain, in which reference TRBV11-1 and TRBJ2-2 provide the parts outside the CDR3, is EAEVAQSPRYKITEKSQAVAFWCDPISGHATLYWYRQILGQGPELLVQFQDESVVDDSQLPKDRFSAERLKGVDSTLKIQPAELGDSAMYLCASSLFPQRGLLRRTGELFFGEGSRLTVL.

The chain has TRBV4-1 and TRBJ2-4; TCRdb gives TRBD1 as the D gene, but with no DNA this cannot be confirmed. Germline loops: CDR1 MGHRA, CDR2 YSYEKL. The CDR3 totals 16 residues. The chain's CDR3 is CASSQTQGAGINIQYF.

J is TRBJ2-2 and V is TRBV9. The CDR3 contains 16 residues. Looked up from germline, CDR1 is SGDLS and CDR2 is YYNGEE. This chain's CDR3 is CASSIVATGNTGELFF.

The chain uses TRBV4-3 and TRBJ2-7; as DNA is missing, the TRBD2 call by TCRdb cannot be tested. This CDR3 spans 15 amino acids. The germline CDR1 and CDR2 sequences are LGHNA and YSLEER. CDR3 protein: CASSQAGLWAYEQYF.

The CDR3 sequence: CASSAGEGSNTEAFF. J is TRBJ1-1 and V is TRBV5-1; no DNA is available, so the TRBD1 call from TCRdb remains unchecked. CDR1 is SGHRS, CDR2 YFSETQ, per germline. CDR3 length equals 15 residues.

The chain combines TRBV7-3 with TRBJ2-5; TCRdb reports TRBD1, a call that lacks DNA to check it against. Germline V gives CDR1 SGHTA, CDR2 FQGTGA. This CDR3 comprises 14 residues. The CDR3 reads CASSLTSGLATQYF.

The CDR3 loop reads CASYTGAYNEQFF. The chain recombines TRBV12-3 or TRBV12-4 with TRBJ2-1; TCRdb picks TRBD1, but there is no DNA to check that call. The CDR3 has 13 amino acids.

The J gene is TRBJ2-4, the V gene TRBV6-1; the TCRdb D gene call, TRBD2, has no DNA to confirm it. The CDR3 runs 16 residues. From germline, CDR1 is MNHNS and CDR2 SASEGT. The CDR3 here is CASSQGVPVDKNIQYF.

The V and J genes are TRBV20-1 and TRBJ1-5. CDR1 is DFQATT and CDR2 is SNEGSKA in the germline V gene (reference sequence). This CDR3 is 17 amino acids long. The CDR3 reads CSAREIFRGGSNQPQHF.

The chain carries TRBV19 and TRBJ2-1; TCRdb gives TRBD1 as the D gene, but with no DNA this cannot be confirmed. The CDR3 consists of 15 residues. Germline V CDR1 and CDR2: LNHDA, SQIVND (reference sequence). CDR3 sequence: CASSPRGQGGYEQFF.

The rearrangement links TRBV6-2 or TRBV6-3 to TRBJ2-3; with no DNA, the TCRdb D assignment of TRBD2 cannot be verified. CDR3 size: 18 residues. Germline CDR1 and CDR2: MNHEY and SVGEGT. The CDR3: CASSYTPRLAGVTDTQYF.

The chain couples TRBV10-3 to TRBJ2-1. The CDR3 is 15 residues long. Germline V gives CDR1 ENHRY, CDR2 SYGVKD. CDR3 sequence reads: CAIRVTLSSYNEQFF.

V usage is TRBV6-5 and J usage is TRBJ2-1; TCRdb names TRBD1, which stays unverified in the absence of DNA. CDR1 is MNHEY and CDR2 is SVGAGI in the germline V gene. The CDR3 consists of 15 residues. CDR3: CASSSVDPLGDEQFF.

This chain joins TRBV10-3 and TRBJ2-5; the D call of TRBD2 rests on TCRdb alone, since no DNA is present to check it. Germline CDR1 is ENHRY and CDR2 is SYGVKD. The CDR3 is made up of 17 amino acids. Here the CDR3 reads CAISESLERGDQETQYF.

This chain uses TRBV7-8 with TRBJ2-2. Germline V CDR1 and CDR2: SGHVS, FQNEAQ. The CDR3 extends over 15 amino acids. The CDR3 sequence: CASSMTGIYTGELFF. Full variable domain (rest looked up from reference TRBV7-8 and TRBJ2-2): GAGVSQSPRYKVAKRGQDVALRCDPISGHVSLFWYQQALGQGPEFLTYFQNEAQLDKSGLPSDRFFAERPEGSVSTLKIQRTQQEDSAVYLCASSMTGIYTGELFFGEGSRLTVL.

J is TRBJ1-5 and V is TRBV6-6. This CDR3 has 13 amino acids. Germline lookup yields CDR1 MNHNY and CDR2 SVGAGI (reference sequence). The CDR3 loop is CASSYLTGQPQHF.

CDR3 protein: CASSFNADTQYF. V gene TRBV27 combines with J gene TRBJ2-3. Germline CDR1 MNHEY, CDR2 SMNVEV (reference sequence). The CDR3 has 12 residues.

The rearrangement uses TRBV6-1 and TRBJ1-1. The CDR3 contains 14 residues. In germline, CDR1 is MNHNS, CDR2 SASEGT. Here the CDR3 reads CASPKDWGNTEAFF.

This chain uses TRBV28 with TRBJ2-3; TCRdb designates TRBD2, a call that cannot be tested without DNA. The CDR3 totals 16 residues. CDR1 MDHEN and CDR2 SYDVKM come from the germline V gene. CDR3 region: CASSLILAGGTDTQYF.

This chain joins TRBV11-2 and TRBJ2-1; TCRdb designates TRBD2, a call that cannot be tested without DNA. This CDR3 spans 19 amino acids. From germline, CDR1 is SGHAT and CDR2 FQNNGV. CDR3: CASSSRTSGRSWGYNEQFF.

The chain has TRBV10-3 and TRBJ1-1. The germline CDR1 and CDR2 sequences are ENHRY and SYGVKD. This CDR3 has 19 amino acids. This chain's CDR3 is CAISGWFSRRTVTNTEAFF.

The gene calls are TRBV6-5 and TRBJ1-1. The CDR3 spans 12 residues. Germline V CDR1 and CDR2: MNHEY, SVGAGI. CDR3: CASSYQNGEAFF.

The chain links TRBV5-1 to TRBJ2-2; the D call from TCRdb, TRBD1, cannot be confirmed without DNA. Germline V gene lookup returns CDR1 SGHRS and CDR2 YFSETQ. The CDR3 loop spans 15 amino acids. The CDR3 region is CASSSNNREDGELFF.

V usage is TRBV9 and J usage is TRBJ1-5; there is no DNA to check the TCRdb D call of TRBD1. CDR3 length: 16 amino acids. Per germline, CDR1 SGDLS and CDR2 YYNGEE. The CDR3 spells CASSVRGADSNQPQHF.

This chain uses TRBV28 with TRBJ1-2; TCRdb's D gene call, TRBD1, goes unchecked for lack of DNA. Germline V gene sequence: CDR1 MDHEN, CDR2 SYDVKM. This CDR3 spans 12 amino acids. CDR3: CASGGQGYGYTF.

The chain links TRBV7-2 to TRBJ1-2; the D call of TRBD1 rests on TCRdb alone, since no DNA is present to check it. Germline-derived CDR1 and CDR2 are SGHTA and FQGNSA. This CDR3 contains 17 residues. CDR3 region: CASSPDAGRSTVYGYTF.

The chain joins TRBV20-1 to TRBJ1-1. The CDR3 consists of 15 residues. CDR1 DFQATT and CDR2 SNEGSKA come from the germline V gene (reference sequence). CDR3 protein: CSASVPRGGNTEAFF.